Included here is one T cell receptor beta chain sequence, with context. The antigen remains undetermined. This specimen comes from a study of T cell responses to AZD1222 COVID-19 vaccine. The study's findings and limits: The span of vaccine-associated CD4 TCRs extended across spike, with dominance at 160-218 and 743-854. Increased Spike-specific TCR breadth and depth were observed after two AZD1222 doses.

The repertoire was sequenced with immunoSEQ multiplex PCR; TCRdb's copy has only in-frame clones and lacks some. The table includes 150,000 or so clones, 80% to 90% detected once. The CDR3 is 16 residues long. Germline V gene sequence: CDR1 LNHDA, CDR2 SQIVND (reference sequence). With 2 bases removed from V and 6 bases from J, the gap between germline ends came to 17 bases. This clonotype originated in an adult in good health. This chain connects TRBV19 to TRBJ1-5; D may be TRBD1 (5 bases). The source material was peripheral blood, sampled on day 0 of AZD1222 vaccination. The CDR3: CASSILSTVGAQPQHF. DNA of the CDR3: TGTGCCAGTAGTATATTGAGTACAGTTGGGGCTCAGCCCCAGCATTTT.